This T cell receptor beta chain was identified in a study of cytomegalovirus exposure and HLA in healthy donors. A note on this clone: What it binds is unknown.

Study results and limitations: Immune exposure data for these donors was limited to CMV serostatus. Specificity for CMV antigens was confirmed in vitro for three of the CMV-associated chains.

A multiplex PCR was run with 60 Vbeta primers and 13 Jbeta primers. As handled by the study authors: Around 12 million of some 80 million unique TCR beta chains were shared, per a later count. TCRdb keeps only in-frame clones here, not all; method: immunoSEQ multiplex PCR. V and J calls and clone size are copied from that table; D and trimming were computed from the DNA. The repertoire holds around 210,000 clones, with 78% as singletons. Trimming shortened V by 2 bases and J by 5 bases, and 16 bases separated the two germline ends. This CDR3 contains 15 residues. Germline values: CDR1 MDHEN, CDR2 SYDVKM.

The receptor was isolated from a boy aged 5-17 years in good health and CMV-seronegative. The genes are TRBV28 and TRBJ2-7, with D possibly being TRBD2 (5 bases). Sequencing was carried out using PBMCs. The CDR3 is CASSLHSSSGNEQYF. The CDR3 DNA sequence: TGTGCCAGCAGTTTACATAGCTCCTCGGGAAACGAGCAGTACTTC. The whole variable domain, remainder taken from reference TRBV28 and TRBJ2-7, is DVKVTQSSRYLVKRTGEKVFLECVQDMDHENMFWYRQDPGLGLRLIYFSYDVKMKEKGDIPEGYSVSREKKERFSLILESASTNQTSMYLCASSLHSSSGNEQYFGPGTRLTVT.